Below are 24 T cell receptor delta chains sequenced from a single sample in a study of human gamma delta and Vdelta1 T cells (dated by TCRdb to the late 2010s). The antigens for these receptors are not known. To prepare the library, PCR was applied. The instrument given in TCRdb is Illumina MiSeq. After TCRdb called clones again from the public reads with CATT, rows with identical DNA were merged. For this sample the table gives 6,000 or so delta-chain clones, of which around 41% were detected only once. Of the sample, roughly 10% is held by the ten largest clones. Sequences were obtained from Vdelta1 gamma-delta T cells from blood grown in culture (DOT cells). This specimen's cell subset or site label, per the study, means: Delta One T cells, in vitro expanded/differentiated Vd1+ gamma-delta T cells. The receptors derive from a human donor in good health.

This clone was counted a few times. This chain connects TRDV1 to TRDJ1, with 9 bases aligning to TRDD3. Germline assignment: CDR1 TSWWSYY and CDR2 QGS. The CDR3 is 24 residues long. The V and J ends lost 1 base and 0 bases, in that order; junction bases with no gene match: 27. CDR3 DNA sequence: TGTGCTCTTGGGGAACCCCCTGAGAGGGCCCGACTGGGGGACTTTATAAGGCACACCGATAAACTCATCTTT. It translates to CALGEPPERARLGDFIRHTDKLIF.

The gene calls are TRDV1 and TRDJ1; 13 nucleotides match TRDD3. CDR1 is TSWWSYY and CDR2 is QGS in the germline V gene. Losses at the gene ends were 0 bases for V and 3 bases for J; bases not matched to a gene: 16. The CDR3 spans 21 residues. CDR3 sequence: CALGELFRRWATGGYADKLIF. The CDR3 coding sequence is TGTGCTCTTGGGGAACTTTTCCGACGTTGGGCAACTGGGGGATACGCCGATAAACTCATCTTT.

The chain has TRDV1 and TRDJ1; maybe TRDD3 (8 bases). CDR1 and CDR2 (germline): TSWWSYY, QGS. V lost 5 bases, J lost 0 bases, and 37 bases lay in between. There are 23 residues in the CDR3. The CDR3 is CALGTWKPFLLSTGGPYTDKLIF. The CDR3 DNA is TGTGCTCTTGGGACCTGGAAGCCCTTCCTCCTGAGTACTGGGGGTCCGTACACCGATAAACTCATCTTT.

This clone was observed a handful of times. This may be a read error, as it is one base from a much larger clone. V and J are TRDV1 and TRDJ1; TRDD3 matches 13 bases. Looked up from germline, CDR1 is TSWWSYY and CDR2 is QGS. This CDR3 has 19 residues. Trimming cost V 2 bases and J 4 bases; bases outside gene matches: 13. CDR3 amino acids: CALGEYRNVLGDTVDKLIF. The CDR3 bases are TGTGCTCTTGGGGAATATAGAAACGTACTGGGGGATACGGTCGATAAACTCATCTTT.

This chain connects TRDV1 to TRDJ1, with 9 bases that match TRDD2. CDR3 length: 20 residues. V lost 5 bases, J lost 1 base, and 20 bases stayed unmatched. Germline CDR1 is TSWWSYY and CDR2 is QGS. CDR3: CALGTSFLLWGPKATDKLIF. The CDR3 bases are TGTGCTCTTGGGACTTCCTTCCTACTCTGGGGGCCGAAGGCCACCGATAAACTCATCTTT.

V usage is TRDV1 and J usage is TRDJ1; D may be TRDD2 or TRDD3 (5 bases each). The CDR3 spans 17 residues. Trimming took off 0 bases at V and 1 base at J, with 15 bases between the two ends. Germline V gene data show CDR1 as TSWWSYY and CDR2 as QGS. CDR3 loop: CALGELLRLGATDKLIF. The CDR3 DNA reads TGTGCTCTTGGGGAACTCCTACGCCTGGGTGCCACCGATAAACTCATCTTT.

This rearrangement joins TRDV1 to TRDJ1; 8 nucleotides align to TRDD3. The CDR3 runs 19 residues. V trimming: 4 bases; J trimming: 7 bases; junction bases outside the gene matches: 23. CDR1 is TSWWSYY and CDR2 is QGS in the germline V gene. The CDR3 region has the DNA TGTGCTCTTGGGGCCCGGGGAGGGCGTCGGGGGATAATTCAGGCTAAACTCATCTTT. Its translation: CALGARGGRRGIIQAKLIF.

This chain links TRDV1 with TRDJ1, with TRDD3 as a possible D gene (5 bases). This CDR3 has 15 residues. With 4 bases removed from V and 3 bases from J, the gap between germline ends came to 15 bases. In germline, CDR1 is TSWWSYY, CDR2 QGS. The CDR3 nucleotides are TGTGCTCTTGGGGGGGTGGCGCTGGGCCCCGATAAACTCATCTTT. As protein: CALGGVALGPDKLIF.

This clone was detected a few times. The rearrangement uses TRDV1 and TRDJ1; D is possibly TRDD3 (5 bases). Germline V gene sequence: CDR1 TSWWSYY, CDR2 QGS. The CDR3 has 15 residues. Trimming stripped 0 bases from V and 9 bases from J, with 17 bases between. CDR3 loop: CALGELGRDDTELIF. The CDR3, as DNA: TGTGCTCTTGGGGAACTTGGACGGGATGACACCGAACTCATCTTT.

This rearrangement joins TRDV3 to TRDJ1, with 8 bases lining up with TRDD3. CDR1 is TVYSNPD, CDR2 GDNSRS, per germline (reference sequence). Trimming at V came to 3 bases and at J to 4 bases, leaving 13 bases not matched to a gene. This CDR3 region has 15 residues. The CDR3 DNA is TGTGCCTTCCACATACTGGGGGGCCGGGGCGATAAACTCATCTTT. Encoded protein: CAFHILGGRGDKLIF.

The chain uses TRDV1 and TRDJ1; tentative D call: TRDD3 (6 bases). Germline-derived CDR1 and CDR2 are TSWWSYY and QGS. The V end lost 4 bases, the J end lost 5 bases, and 20 bases lay between the germline ends. This CDR3 comprises 16 residues. The CDR3 sequence is CALGVLRAGGKDKLIF. The CDR3 DNA is TGTGCTCTTGGGGTACTCCGTGCGGGGGGGAAGGATAAACTCATCTTT.

This chain uses TRDV1 with TRDJ1, with D possibly being TRDD2 (5 bases). V was pared by 0 bases and J by 0 bases, with 14 bases between. This CDR3 is built from 17 residues. Looked up from germline, CDR1 is TSWWSYY and CDR2 is QGS. This chain's CDR3 is CALGELSPTKHTDKLIF. In DNA, the CDR3 is TGTGCTCTTGGGGAACTAAGCCCTACGAAACACACCGATAAACTCATCTTT.

Note on this clone: This CDR3 is also generated by other DNA sequences in the sample. V is TRDV1 and J is TRDJ1; D perhaps matches TRDD2 (7 bases). Trimming removed 0 bases at V and 0 bases at J, with 32 bases between. The CDR3 covers 23 residues. Germline V gene lookup returns CDR1 TSWWSYY and CDR2 QGS. CDR3 nucleotides: TGTGCTCTTGGGGAACTGGGGGAAGGGGGTTCCTACTTGTGGGGAACGTACACCGATAAACTCATCTTT. It yields the protein CALGELGEGGSYLWGTYTDKLIF.

There are a few counts of this clone. The chain recombines TRDV1 with TRDJ1; D is uncertain. CDR3 length: 14 residues. Trimming took 5 bases from V and 0 from J, leaving 10 bases between them. Germline CDR1 reads TSWWSYY; CDR2 reads QGS. The CDR3 DNA sequence: TGTGCTCTTGGGCAAATTCTTCACACCGATAAACTCATCTTT. Translating it yields CALGQILHTDKLIF.

This clone has only a few counts. The chain has TRDV1 and TRDJ1, with D perhaps matching TRDD3 (5 bases). The germline CDR1 and CDR2 sequences are TSWWSYY and QGS. Trimming left V 4 bases short and J 0 bases short, with 21 bases between. CDR3 size: 18 residues. The CDR3: CALGGIQEVLEYTDKLIF. Written as DNA, the CDR3 is TGTGCTCTTGGGGGGATTCAAGAAGTACTGGAGTACACCGATAAACTCATCTTT.

By proportion, this clone is large. The rearrangement joins TRDV1 to TRDJ1; D not resolved. The V and J ends lost 5 bases and 4 bases respectively, with 20 bases between them. Germline values: CDR1 TSWWSYY, CDR2 QGS. The CDR3 has 16 amino acids. This chain's CDR3 is CALGNLRKGLRDKLIF. In nucleotides, the CDR3 is TGTGCTCTTGGGAACTTGAGAAAGGGACTCCGCGATAAACTCATCTTT.

This clone has only a few counts. The chain recombines TRDV1 with TRDJ1; no clear D. CDR1 is TSWWSYY and CDR2 is QGS in the germline V gene. The CDR3 consists of 17 residues. The V end lost 2 bases, the J end lost 0 bases, and 16 bases lay between the germline ends. The CDR3 protein is CALGETILREYTDKLIF. The CDR3 DNA follows: TGTGCTCTTGGGGAAACTATCTTAAGGGAGTACACCGATAAACTCATCTTT.

The gene calls are TRDV1 and TRDJ1; D not certain. Germline V gene data show CDR1 as TSWWSYY and CDR2 as QGS. Deletions cut 2 bases from V and 0 bases from J, with 22 bases between. The CDR3 runs 19 residues. The CDR3 spells CALGEDDLLDPPYTDKLIF. The CDR3 DNA follows: TGTGCTCTTGGGGAAGACGACCTATTAGATCCACCGTACACCGATAAACTCATCTTT.

The chain joins TRDV1 to TRDJ1; D remains ambiguous. Germline CDR1 and CDR2: TSWWSYY and QGS. This CDR3 region has 19 residues. Trimming left V 1 base short and J 0 bases short, with 21 bases between. The CDR3 protein is CALGEPAPAVIVDTDKLIF. The CDR3 region has the DNA TGTGCTCTTGGGGAACCTGCACCTGCTGTGATTGTGGACACCGATAAACTCATCTTT.

The V and J genes are TRDV1 and TRDJ1; TRDD3 matches at 11 bases. This CDR3 comprises 20 residues. The germline CDR1 and CDR2 sequences are TSWWSYY and QGS. Trimming removed 2 bases from V and 0 bases from J; junction bases left unmatched: 14. This CDR3 reads CALGENRFLLGDMYTDKLIF. The CDR3 bases are TGTGCTCTTGGGGAAAATCGCTTCCTACTGGGGGATATGTACACCGATAAACTCATCTTT.

By share, this clone counts as medium-sized. This chain uses TRDV1 with TRDJ1; 13 nucleotides match TRDD3. There are 20 residues in the CDR3. Germline values: CDR1 TSWWSYY, CDR2 QGS. After removal of 4 bases from V and 4 bases from J, the junction contained 18 bases not matched to a gene. DNA of the CDR3: TGTGCTCTTGGGGCCCTTCCTACTAAGACTGGGGGATACGCGGTCGATAAACTCATCTTT. Protein: CALGALPTKTGGYAVDKLIF.

The sample holds a few counts of this clone. The chain carries TRDV1 and TRDJ1; 11 bases are a match to TRDD3. This CDR3 has 25 residues. The germline CDR1 and CDR2 sequences are TSWWSYY and QGS. Unmatched junction bases numbered 29, after V lost 2 bases and J lost 0 bases. Written as DNA, the CDR3 is TGTGCTCTTGGGGAAACAGTTTTCCTAAACTGGGGGATAATTGCCCACTCACGGTACACCGATAAACTCATCTTT. This codes for CALGETVFLNWGIIAHSRYTDKLIF.

The chain links TRDV1 to TRDJ1; TRDD3 agrees at 7 bases. The CDR3 has 22 amino acids. Germline assignment: CDR1 TSWWSYY and CDR2 QGS. V dropped 2 bases and J dropped 2; count of bases not matched to a gene: 26. CDR3 nucleotide sequence: TGTGCTCTTGGGGAAATGGCCCCCGAGTACTGGGGAGAGGGACGGGGAACCGATAAACTCATCTTT. Residues: CALGEMAPEYWGEGRGTDKLIF.

The chain joins TRDV1 to TRDJ1, with 10 bases matching TRDD3. J lost 0 bases, V lost 3 bases, and 28 bases had no gene match. CDR1 is TSWWSYY, CDR2 QGS, per germline. There are 24 residues in the CDR3. This CDR3 is CALGDSSGKYWGISGRTYTDKLIF. The CDR3 coding sequence is TGTGCTCTTGGGGATTCCTCGGGGAAGTACTGGGGGATTTCCGGGAGGACTTACACCGATAAACTCATCTTT.